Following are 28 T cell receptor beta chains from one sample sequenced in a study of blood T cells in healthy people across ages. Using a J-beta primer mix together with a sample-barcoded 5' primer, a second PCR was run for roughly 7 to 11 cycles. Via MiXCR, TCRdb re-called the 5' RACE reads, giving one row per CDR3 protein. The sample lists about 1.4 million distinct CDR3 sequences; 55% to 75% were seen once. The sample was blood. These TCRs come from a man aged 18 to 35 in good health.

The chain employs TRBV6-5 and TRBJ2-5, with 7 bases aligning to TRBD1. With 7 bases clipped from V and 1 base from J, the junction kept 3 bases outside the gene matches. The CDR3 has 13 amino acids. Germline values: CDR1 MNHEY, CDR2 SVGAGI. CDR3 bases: TGTGCCAGCAATGACAGGGTCCAAGAGACCCAGTACTTC. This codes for CASNDRVQETQYF.

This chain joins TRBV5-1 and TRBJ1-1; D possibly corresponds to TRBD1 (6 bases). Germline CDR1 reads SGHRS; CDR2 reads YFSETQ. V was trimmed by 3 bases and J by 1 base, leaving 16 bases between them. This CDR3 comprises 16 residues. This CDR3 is CASSWTPGGTNTEAFF. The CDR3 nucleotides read TGCGCCAGCAGCTGGACCCCCGGGGGCACGAACACTGAAGCTTTCTTT.

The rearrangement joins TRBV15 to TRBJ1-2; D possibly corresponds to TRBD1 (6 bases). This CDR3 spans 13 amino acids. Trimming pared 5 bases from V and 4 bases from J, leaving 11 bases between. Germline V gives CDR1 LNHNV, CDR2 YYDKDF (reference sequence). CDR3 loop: CATSPGAAYGYTF. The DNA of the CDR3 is TGTGCCACCAGCCCGGGGGCAGCCTATGGCTACACCTTC.

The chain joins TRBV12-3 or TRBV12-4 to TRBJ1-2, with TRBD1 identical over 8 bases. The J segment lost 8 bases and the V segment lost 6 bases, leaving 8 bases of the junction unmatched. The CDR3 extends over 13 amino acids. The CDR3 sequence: CASSLDREVGYTF. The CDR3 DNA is TGTGCCAGCAGCCTGGACAGGGAGGTAGGCTACACCTTC.

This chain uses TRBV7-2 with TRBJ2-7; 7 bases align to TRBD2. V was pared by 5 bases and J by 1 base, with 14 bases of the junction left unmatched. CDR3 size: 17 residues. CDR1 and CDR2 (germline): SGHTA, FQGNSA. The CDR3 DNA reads TGTGCCAGCAGCGAAGAAGGTAGCGGGTGGAGGTCCTACGAGCAGTACTTC. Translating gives CASSEEGSGWRSYEQYF.

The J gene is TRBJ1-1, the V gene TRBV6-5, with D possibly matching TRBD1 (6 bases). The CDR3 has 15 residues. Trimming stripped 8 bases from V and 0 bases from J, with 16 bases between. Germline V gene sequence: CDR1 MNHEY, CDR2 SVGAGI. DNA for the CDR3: TGTGCCAGCCGAAAAACGGGACACCTGAACACTGAAGCTTTCTTT. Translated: CASRKTGHLNTEAFF.

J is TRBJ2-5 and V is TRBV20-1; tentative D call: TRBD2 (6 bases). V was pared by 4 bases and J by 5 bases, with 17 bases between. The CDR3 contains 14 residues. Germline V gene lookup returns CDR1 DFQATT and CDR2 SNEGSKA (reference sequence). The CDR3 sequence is CSAKTRAGLETQYF. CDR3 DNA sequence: TGCAGTGCTAAGACAAGGGCGGGGTTGGAGACCCAGTACTTC.

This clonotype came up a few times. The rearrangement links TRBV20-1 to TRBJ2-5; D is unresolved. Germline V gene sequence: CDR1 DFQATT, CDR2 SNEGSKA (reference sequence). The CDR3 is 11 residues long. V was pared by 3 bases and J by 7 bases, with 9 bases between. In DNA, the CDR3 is TGCAGTGCTAGGGCCCTCGGGACCCAGTACTTC. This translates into CSARALGTQYF.

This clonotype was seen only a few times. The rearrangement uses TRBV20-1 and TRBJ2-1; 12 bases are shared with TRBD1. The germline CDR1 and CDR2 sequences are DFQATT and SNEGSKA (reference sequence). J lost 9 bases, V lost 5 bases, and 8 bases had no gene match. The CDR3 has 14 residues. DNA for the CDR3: TGCAGTGCTCGCGCGGGACAGGGGGCGCGTGAGCAGTTCTTC. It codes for CSARAGQGAREQFF.

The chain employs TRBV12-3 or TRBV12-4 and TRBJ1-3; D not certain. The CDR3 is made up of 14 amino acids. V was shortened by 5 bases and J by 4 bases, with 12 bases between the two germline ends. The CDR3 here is CASSIGAAGNTIYF. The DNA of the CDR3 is TGTGCCAGCAGTATAGGAGCAGCCGGAAACACCATATATTTT.

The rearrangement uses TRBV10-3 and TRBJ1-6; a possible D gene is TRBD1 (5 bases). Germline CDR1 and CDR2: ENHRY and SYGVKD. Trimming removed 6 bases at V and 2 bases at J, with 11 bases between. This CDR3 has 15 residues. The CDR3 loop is CAIRWGETYNSPLHF. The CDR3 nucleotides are TGTGCCATCAGGTGGGGGGAAACCTATAATTCACCCCTCCACTTT.

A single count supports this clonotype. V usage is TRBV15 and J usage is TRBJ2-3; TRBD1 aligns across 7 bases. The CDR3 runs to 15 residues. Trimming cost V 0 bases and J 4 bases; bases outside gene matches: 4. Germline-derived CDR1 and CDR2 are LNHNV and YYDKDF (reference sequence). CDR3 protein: CATSREGTVADTQYF. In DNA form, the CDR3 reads TGTGCCACCAGCAGAGAGGGGACAGTAGCAGATACGCAGTATTTT.

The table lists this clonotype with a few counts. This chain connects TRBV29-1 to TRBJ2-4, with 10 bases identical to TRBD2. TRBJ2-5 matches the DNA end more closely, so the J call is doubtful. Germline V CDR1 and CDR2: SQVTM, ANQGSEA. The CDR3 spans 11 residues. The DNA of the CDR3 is TGCAGCGGAGCGGGAGGGGAGACCCAGTACTTC. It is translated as CSGAGGETQYF.

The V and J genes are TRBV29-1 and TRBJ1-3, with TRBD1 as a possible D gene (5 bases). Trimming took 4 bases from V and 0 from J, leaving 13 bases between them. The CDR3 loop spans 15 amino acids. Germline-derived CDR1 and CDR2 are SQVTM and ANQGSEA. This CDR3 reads CSVGSLDNSGNTIYF. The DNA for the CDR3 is TGCAGCGTTGGGTCATTGGACAACTCTGGAAACACCATATATTTT.

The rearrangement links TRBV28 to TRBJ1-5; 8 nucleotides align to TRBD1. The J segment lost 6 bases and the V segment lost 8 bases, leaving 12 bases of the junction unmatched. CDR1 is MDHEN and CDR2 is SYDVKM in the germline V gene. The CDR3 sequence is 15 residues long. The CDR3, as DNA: TGTGCCAGCCAACCAGGGGGCTCCGGGGCTCAGCCCCAGCATTTT. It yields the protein CASQPGGSGAQPQHF.

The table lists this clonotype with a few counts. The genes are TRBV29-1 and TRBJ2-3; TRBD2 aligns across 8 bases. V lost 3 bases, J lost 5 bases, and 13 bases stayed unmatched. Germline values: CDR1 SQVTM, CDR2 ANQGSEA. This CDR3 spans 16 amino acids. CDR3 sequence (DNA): TGCAGCGTTGACTGGGGGGACGGGGGGGCGGAAGATACGCAGTATTTT. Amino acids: CSVDWGDGGAEDTQYF.

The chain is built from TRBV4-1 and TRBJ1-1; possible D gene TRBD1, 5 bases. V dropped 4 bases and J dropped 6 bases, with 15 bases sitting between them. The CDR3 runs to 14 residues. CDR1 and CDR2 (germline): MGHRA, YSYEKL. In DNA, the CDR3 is TGCGCCAGCAGCCCGGGGGTGCTGACCGCTGAAGCTTTCTTT. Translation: CASSPGVLTAEAFF.

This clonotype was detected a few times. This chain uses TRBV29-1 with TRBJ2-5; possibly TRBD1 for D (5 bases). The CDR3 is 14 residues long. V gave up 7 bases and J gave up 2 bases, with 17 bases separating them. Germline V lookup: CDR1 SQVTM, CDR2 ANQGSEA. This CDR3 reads CSARVAGNQETQYF. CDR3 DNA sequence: TGCAGCGCCAGGGTGGCAGGGAATCAAGAGACCCAGTACTTC.

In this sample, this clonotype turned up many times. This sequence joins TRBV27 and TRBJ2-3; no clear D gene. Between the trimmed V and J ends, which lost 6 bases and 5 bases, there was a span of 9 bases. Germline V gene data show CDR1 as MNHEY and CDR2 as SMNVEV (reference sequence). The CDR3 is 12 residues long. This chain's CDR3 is CASSFSGDTQYF. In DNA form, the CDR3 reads TGTGCCAGCAGCTTTTCAGGAGATACGCAGTATTTT.

CDR3 bases: TGTGCCAGCAGCTTAGTTGCGAGACCCTACAATGAGCAGTTCTTC. Its protein is CASSLVARPYNEQFF. This chain links TRBV7-6 with TRBJ2-1; D uncertain. The CDR3 is made up of 15 amino acids. With 1 base removed from V and 2 bases from J, the gap between germline ends came to 9 bases. Germline CDR1 and CDR2: SGHVS and FNYEAQ.

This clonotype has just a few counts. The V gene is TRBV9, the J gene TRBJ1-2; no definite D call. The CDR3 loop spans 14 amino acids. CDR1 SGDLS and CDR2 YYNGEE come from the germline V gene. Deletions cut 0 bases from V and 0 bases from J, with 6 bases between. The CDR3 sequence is CASSVALSNYGYTF. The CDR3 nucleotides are TGTGCCAGCAGCGTAGCGCTCTCTAACTATGGCTACACCTTC.

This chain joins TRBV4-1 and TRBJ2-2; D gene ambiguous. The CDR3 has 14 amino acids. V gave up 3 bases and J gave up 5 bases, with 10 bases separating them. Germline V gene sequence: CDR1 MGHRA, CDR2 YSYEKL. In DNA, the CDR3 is TGCGCCAGCAGCCATAGAATAGGAACCGGGGAGCTGTTTTTT. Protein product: CASSHRIGTGELFF.

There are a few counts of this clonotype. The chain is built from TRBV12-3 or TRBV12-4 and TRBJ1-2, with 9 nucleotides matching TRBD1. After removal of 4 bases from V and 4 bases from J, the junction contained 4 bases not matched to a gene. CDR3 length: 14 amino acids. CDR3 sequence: CASSSVQGAYGYTF. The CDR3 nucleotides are TGTGCCAGCAGTTCAGTACAGGGGGCCTATGGCTACACCTTC.

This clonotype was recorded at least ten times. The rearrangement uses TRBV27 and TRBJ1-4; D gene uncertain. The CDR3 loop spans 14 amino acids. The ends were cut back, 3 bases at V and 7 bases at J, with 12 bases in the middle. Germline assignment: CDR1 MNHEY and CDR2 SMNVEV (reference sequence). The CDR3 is CASSFGRGGEKLFF. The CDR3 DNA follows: TGTGCCAGCAGTTTCGGGCGGGGAGGTGAAAAACTGTTTTTT.

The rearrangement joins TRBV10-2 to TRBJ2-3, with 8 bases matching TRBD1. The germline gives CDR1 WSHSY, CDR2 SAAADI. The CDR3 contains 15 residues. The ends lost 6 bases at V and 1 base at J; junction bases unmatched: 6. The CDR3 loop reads CASSETGAGTDTQYF. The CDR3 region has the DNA TGCGCCAGCAGCGAGACAGGGGCGGGCACAGATACGCAGTATTTT.

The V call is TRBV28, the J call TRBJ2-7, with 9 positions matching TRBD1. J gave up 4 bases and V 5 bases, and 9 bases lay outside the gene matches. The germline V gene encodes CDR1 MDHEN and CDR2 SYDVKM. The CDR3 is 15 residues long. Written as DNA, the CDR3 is TGTGCCAGCAGTGAAGCCGGGACAGGGTGGTACGAGCAGTACTTC. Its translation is CASSEAGTGWYEQYF. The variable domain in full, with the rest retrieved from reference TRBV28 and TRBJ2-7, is DVKVTQSSRYLVKRTGEKVFLECVQDMDHENMFWYRQDPGLGLRLIYFSYDVKMKEKGDIPEGYSVSREKKERFSLILESASTNQTSMYLCASSEAGTGWYEQYFGPGTRLTVT.

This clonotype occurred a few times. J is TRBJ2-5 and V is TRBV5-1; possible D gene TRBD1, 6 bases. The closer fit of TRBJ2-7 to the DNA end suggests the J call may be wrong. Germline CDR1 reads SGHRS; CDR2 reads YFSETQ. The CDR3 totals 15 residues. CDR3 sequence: CASSIGQPPSYEQYF. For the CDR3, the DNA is TGCGCCAGCAGCATAGGACAGCCACCCTCCTACGAGCAGTACTTC.

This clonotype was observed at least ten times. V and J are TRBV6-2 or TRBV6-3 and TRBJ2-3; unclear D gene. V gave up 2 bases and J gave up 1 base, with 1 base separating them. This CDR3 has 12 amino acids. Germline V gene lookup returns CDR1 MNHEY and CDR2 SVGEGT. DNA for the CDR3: TGTGCCAGCAGTTACGGCACAGATACGCAGTATTTT. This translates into CASSYGTDTQYF.